The T cell receptor beta chain described here comes from a study of blood T cell repertoires in COVID-19. In the study overall: Both acute and convalescent COVID-19 samples were obtained from the United States, Italy and Spain. PBMCs, B-cell-depleted T cells, or T cells were the source of the cDNA or gDNA that made up the material.

Individuals aged about 18 to 89 years were recruited from fewer than 30 US areas. How the authors handled the data: Reference gene primer amplification in the assay estimated nucleated cell counts. Repertoires were generated with immunoSEQ multiplex PCR, while TCRdb's copy carries only in-frame clones and drops some. Clonal size and the V and J genes are those of that table, whereas D and trimming came from the DNA. The sample carries some 250,000 clones, approximately 90% recorded once. Germline V gives CDR1 MNHEY, CDR2 SVGAGI. This CDR3 region has 14 residues. The V and J ends lost 8 bases and 3 bases respectively, with 14 bases between them.

This chain joins TRBV6-5 and TRBJ1-5; tentatively, D is TRBD1 (5 bases). Input material: PBMCs or T cells enriched from blood (not recorded which). The source is a woman in her forties with acute COVID-19. The CDR3 region has the DNA TGTGCCAGCCTAAGGACACCTTCCAATCAGCCCCAGCATTTT. Its translation is CASLRTPSNQPQHF.